This is a list of T cell receptor beta chains from one sample in a study of human T cells and chemical hapten exposure. TCRdb re-analysed the RACE reads in MiXCR, keeping a single row per CDR3 protein. Altogether 130,000 or so distinct CDR3 sequences are present, approximately 9.5% being singletons, with the ten largest covering around 1.9%. The sequenced sample consisted of whole blood. Receptor source: a male donor in good health. Some clones in this sample may be carry-over from other donors' samples. Both conserved end residues are part of each CDR3. The D gene is left open where the match is weak. Clone size appears in some rows only: once, few, many, or a class for an expanded clone.

d_call: .
j_call: TRBJ1-5
v_call: TRBV6-5
cdr3_length: 15
clone_size: few
cdr3_nt: TGTGCCAGCAGCCCTATACAGGGCAGCAATCAGCCCCAGCATTTT
cdr3_aa: CASSPIQGSNQPQHF

d_call: TRBD2
j_call: TRBJ2-1
v_call: TRBV19
cdr3_length: 15
clone_size: few
cdr3_nt: TGTGCCAGTAGTATTACTAGCGGAGGTAACAATGAGCAGTTCTTC
cdr3_aa: CASSITSGGNNEQFF

d_call: TRBD1
j_call: TRBJ2-7
v_call: TRBV19
cdr3_length: 16
clone_size: .
cdr3_nt: TGTGCCAGTAGTATCGGCCAGGGGGCCGTTGGACACGAGCAGTACTTC
cdr3_aa: CASSIGQGAVGHEQYF

d_call: TRBD2
j_call: TRBJ2-7
v_call: TRBV20-1
cdr3_length: 15
clone_size: many
cdr3_nt: TGCAGTGCTAGGCTCAGCGGGGCCACCTCCCACGAGCAGTACTTC
cdr3_aa: CSARLSGATSHEQYF

d_call: TRBD2
j_call: TRBJ2-3
v_call: TRBV11-1
cdr3_length: 17
clone_size: .
cdr3_nt: TGTGCCAGCAGCCCCCGAGGAGCGGGGGGGTATACAGATACGCAGTATTTT
cdr3_aa: CASSPRGAGGYTDTQYF

d_call: TRBD1
j_call: TRBJ2-6
v_call: TRBV7-9
cdr3_length: 19
clone_size: .
cdr3_nt: TGTGCCAGCAGCTCCCCACTCAGGGGGCTAAACTCTGGGGCCAACGTCCTGACTTTC
cdr3_aa: CASSSPLRGLNSGANVLTF

d_call: .
j_call: TRBJ1-2
v_call: TRBV7-9
cdr3_length: 15
clone_size: .
cdr3_nt: TGTGCCAGCAGCTTATCAAGGGAAAGGGACTATGGCTACACCTTC
cdr3_aa: CASSLSRERDYGYTF

d_call: .
j_call: TRBJ2-1
v_call: TRBV30
cdr3_length: 13
clone_size: few
cdr3_nt: TGTGCCTGGAACCCACAGGCTTACAATGAGCAGTTCTTC
cdr3_aa: CAWNPQAYNEQFF

d_call: .
j_call: TRBJ2-2
v_call: TRBV19
cdr3_length: 14
clone_size: .
cdr3_nt: TGTGCCAGTACTTGGGGGAGGAATACCGGGGAGCTGTTTTTT
cdr3_aa: CASTWGRNTGELFF

d_call: .
j_call: TRBJ2-1
v_call: TRBV5-4
cdr3_length: 11
clone_size: .
cdr3_nt: TGTGCCAGCAGCTCTTTCAATGAGCAGTTCTTC
cdr3_aa: CASSSFNEQFF

d_call: TRBD1
j_call: TRBJ2-3
v_call: TRBV9
cdr3_length: 14
clone_size: few
cdr3_nt: TGTGCCAGCACCGGGACAGGGAGCACAGATACGCAGTATTTT
cdr3_aa: CASTGTGSTDTQYF

d_call: .
j_call: TRBJ2-3
v_call: TRBV4-3
cdr3_length: 14
clone_size: .
cdr3_nt: TGCGCCAGCAGCCAAGGTGTGGGGGCAGATACGCAGTATTTT
cdr3_aa: CASSQGVGADTQYF

d_call: TRBD2
j_call: TRBJ2-5
v_call: TRBV5-1
cdr3_length: 14
clone_size: few
cdr3_nt: TGCGCCAGCAGCTTCACTAGCGCTCAAGAGACCCAGTACTTC
cdr3_aa: CASSFTSAQETQYF

d_call: .
j_call: TRBJ2-1
v_call: TRBV18
cdr3_length: 13
clone_size: .
cdr3_nt: TGTGCCAGCTCTACCGCCCGGAACAATGAGCAGTTCTTC
cdr3_aa: CASSTARNNEQFF

d_call: TRBD2
j_call: TRBJ2-5
v_call: TRBV27
cdr3_length: 20
clone_size: .
cdr3_nt: TGTGCCAGCAGTAAACAACGACTAGCGGGGGGGCCGAGCCCCCAAGAGACCCAGTACTTC
cdr3_aa: CASSKQRLAGGPSPQETQYF

d_call: TRBD1
j_call: TRBJ2-7
v_call: TRBV29-1
cdr3_length: 14
clone_size: few
cdr3_nt: TGCAGCGTTGATGGTACAGGGGGGTCCTACGAGCAGTACTTC
cdr3_aa: CSVDGTGGSYEQYF

d_call: .
j_call: TRBJ2-3
v_call: TRBV7-2
cdr3_length: 17
clone_size: many
cdr3_nt: TGTGCCAGCAGCTTAGGTTTTATAGGGGGGAGCACAGATACGCAGTATTTT
cdr3_aa: CASSLGFIGGSTDTQYF

d_call: .
j_call: TRBJ2-1
v_call: TRBV7-2
cdr3_length: 13
clone_size: few
cdr3_nt: TGTGCCAGCAGCTTTGGGCAGAGTATTGAGCAGTTCTTC
cdr3_aa: CASSFGQSIEQFF

d_call: TRBD1
j_call: TRBJ2-7
v_call: TRBV3-1
cdr3_length: 16
clone_size: .
cdr3_nt: TGTGCCAGCAGCCAAGTGCCGGGACAGGGACCGCTCGAGCAGTACTTC
cdr3_aa: CASSQVPGQGPLEQYF

d_call: TRBD2
j_call: TRBJ2-7
v_call: TRBV2
cdr3_length: 16
clone_size: .
cdr3_nt: TGTGCCAGCAGTGAAGTTATAGCGGGTTCAGCCTACGAGCAGTACTTC
cdr3_aa: CASSEVIAGSAYEQYF

d_call: .
j_call: TRBJ1-6
v_call: TRBV20-1
cdr3_length: 17
clone_size: .
cdr3_nt: TGCAGTGCTAGAGCTGGGAGCGGAGTTGAGTTGAATTCACCCCTCCACTTT
cdr3_aa: CSARAGSGVELNSPLHF

d_call: TRBD1
j_call: TRBJ2-1
v_call: TRBV20-1
cdr3_length: 14
clone_size: .
cdr3_nt: TGCAGTGCTAGAGATTGGGGACAGGGGAATGAGCAGTTCTTC
cdr3_aa: CSARDWGQGNEQFF

d_call: .
j_call: TRBJ2-1
v_call: TRBV14
cdr3_length: 16
clone_size: few
cdr3_nt: TGTGCCAGCAGCCATGGCTCCTCGAGCTCCTACAATGAGCAGTTCTTC
cdr3_aa: CASSHGSSSSYNEQFF

d_call: TRBD2
j_call: TRBJ2-3
v_call: TRBV6-5
cdr3_length: 15
clone_size: many
cdr3_nt: TGTGCCAGCAGTTACGGCGGGGGGGCCACAGATACGCAGTATTTT
cdr3_aa: CASSYGGGATDTQYF

d_call: .
j_call: TRBJ1-1
v_call: TRBV7-8
cdr3_length: 14
clone_size: many
cdr3_nt: TGTGCCAGCAGCTTAGCGGGCAGGGACACTGAAGCTTTCTTT
cdr3_aa: CASSLAGRDTEAFF

d_call: .
j_call: TRBJ1-3
v_call: TRBV5-1
cdr3_length: 15
clone_size: many
cdr3_nt: TGCGCCAGCAGCTTGGTTGGCAGCTCTGGAAACACCATATATTTT
cdr3_aa: CASSLVGSSGNTIYF

d_call: .
j_call: TRBJ2-7
v_call: TRBV7-9
cdr3_length: 14
clone_size: many
cdr3_nt: TGTGCCAGCAGCTTAGACAGGGTCGGGAACGAGCAGTACTTC
cdr3_aa: CASSLDRVGNEQYF

d_call: .
j_call: TRBJ1-1
v_call: TRBV20-1
cdr3_length: 12
clone_size: many
cdr3_nt: TGCAGTGCTAGAGGGGGGGTAACTGAAGCTTTCTTT
cdr3_aa: CSARGGVTEAFF

d_call: TRBD1
j_call: TRBJ2-2
v_call: TRBV5-1
cdr3_length: 14
clone_size: .
cdr3_nt: TGCGCCAGCAGCGACGGACAGGGGTTCGGGGAGCTGTTTTTT
cdr3_aa: CASSDGQGFGELFF

d_call: TRBD1
j_call: TRBJ1-2
v_call: TRBV2
cdr3_length: 15
clone_size: few
cdr3_nt: TGTGCCAGCAGTGAACGGACAGGGACTAACTATGGCTACACCTTC
cdr3_aa: CASSERTGTNYGYTF

d_call: TRBD2
j_call: TRBJ2-3
v_call: TRBV5-6
cdr3_length: 18
clone_size: few
cdr3_nt: TGTGCCAGCAGCTTGGATAATAGCGGGGGATTTAGGACAGATACGCAGTATTTT
cdr3_aa: CASSLDNSGGFRTDTQYF

d_call: .
j_call: TRBJ1-2
v_call: TRBV12-3/TRBV12-4
cdr3_length: 16
clone_size: few
cdr3_nt: TGTGCCAGCAGTTTCGGACGGAGTAACTTTAACTATGGCTACACCTTC
cdr3_aa: CASSFGRSNFNYGYTF

d_call: .
j_call: TRBJ1-3
v_call: TRBV4-2
cdr3_length: 12
clone_size: .
cdr3_nt: TGTGCCAGCAGCCACTCTGGAAACACCATATATTTT
cdr3_aa: CASSHSGNTIYF

d_call: .
j_call: TRBJ2-7
v_call: TRBV4-1
cdr3_length: 16
clone_size: many
cdr3_nt: TGCGCCAGCAGCCATACACGGCCCCGGGGTTCCTACGAGCAGTACTTC
cdr3_aa: CASSHTRPRGSYEQYF

d_call: .
j_call: TRBJ1-5
v_call: TRBV27
cdr3_length: 14
clone_size: .
cdr3_nt: TGTGCCAGCAGTTTACGGGGGTTCAATCAGCCCCAGCATTTT
cdr3_aa: CASSLRGFNQPQHF

d_call: .
j_call: TRBJ1-2
v_call: TRBV6-1
cdr3_length: 14
clone_size: .
cdr3_nt: TGTGCCAGCACCCCTTTCCCAGCGGGGTATGGCTACACCTTC
cdr3_aa: CASTPFPAGYGYTF

d_call: TRBD2
j_call: TRBJ2-5
v_call: TRBV5-1
cdr3_length: 15
clone_size: .
cdr3_nt: TGCGCCAGCAGCCCCCGCATACTAGCGAAAGAGACCCAGTACTTC
cdr3_aa: CASSPRILAKETQYF

d_call: .
j_call: TRBJ1-4
v_call: TRBV19
cdr3_length: 14
clone_size: .
cdr3_nt: TGTGCCAGTAGTATAGGGGGGTTCGACGAAAAACTGTTTTTT
cdr3_aa: CASSIGGFDEKLFF

d_call: TRBD2
j_call: TRBJ2-1
v_call: TRBV20-1
cdr3_length: 15
clone_size: many
cdr3_nt: TGCAGTGCCCAACCCGGGACTAGCGGGAGGTATGAGCAGTTCTTC
cdr3_aa: CSAQPGTSGRYEQFF

d_call: .
j_call: TRBJ1-3
v_call: TRBV6-5
cdr3_length: 15
clone_size: many
cdr3_nt: TGTGCCAGCAGTTACTTCCAGGGAAGGGGAAACACCATATATTTT
cdr3_aa: CASSYFQGRGNTIYF

d_call: TRBD2
j_call: TRBJ2-5
v_call: TRBV7-2
cdr3_length: 15
clone_size: .
cdr3_nt: TGTGCCAGCAGCTCGACTCCGGGACTAGCGGAGACCCAGTACTTC
cdr3_aa: CASSSTPGLAETQYF

d_call: .
j_call: TRBJ2-2
v_call: TRBV24-1
cdr3_length: 12
clone_size: few
cdr3_nt: TGTGCCACCAGTGATTTTACCGGGGAGCTGTTTTTT
cdr3_aa: CATSDFTGELFF

d_call: TRBD1
j_call: TRBJ2-7
v_call: TRBV6-5
cdr3_length: 16
clone_size: few
cdr3_nt: TGTGCCAGCAGTTACGGGGACAGGGACGCTCCTACGGAGCAGTACTTC
cdr3_aa: CASSYGDRDAPTEQYF

d_call: .
j_call: TRBJ2-1
v_call: TRBV29-1
cdr3_length: 12
clone_size: .
cdr3_nt: TGCAGCGTTGGGCAGGGGCCCTTGGAGCAGTTCTTC
cdr3_aa: CSVGQGPLEQFF

d_call: TRBD1
j_call: TRBJ2-7
v_call: TRBV20-1
cdr3_length: 13
clone_size: few
cdr3_nt: TGCAGTGCTAGAGGGGGACAGGGGTACGAGCAGTACTTC
cdr3_aa: CSARGGQGYEQYF

d_call: TRBD1
j_call: TRBJ1-2
v_call: TRBV6-5
cdr3_length: 14
clone_size: few
cdr3_nt: TGTGCCAGCAGGGGACAGGATGAGGACTATGGCTACACCTTC
cdr3_aa: CASRGQDEDYGYTF

d_call: .
j_call: TRBJ2-2
v_call: TRBV4-1
cdr3_length: 13
clone_size: .
cdr3_nt: TGCGCCACAAGACATACTAACACCGGGGAGCTGTTTTTT
cdr3_aa: CATRHTNTGELFF

d_call: TRBD1
j_call: TRBJ1-1
v_call: TRBV12-3/TRBV12-4
cdr3_length: 14
clone_size: .
cdr3_nt: TGTGCCAGCAGTTCGACAGGGAGTAACACTGAAGCTTTCTTT
cdr3_aa: CASSSTGSNTEAFF

d_call: .
j_call: TRBJ1-3
v_call: TRBV7-2
cdr3_length: 16
clone_size: .
cdr3_nt: TGTGCCAGCAGCTTAAGGACATTCAGCTCTGGAAACACCATATATTTT
cdr3_aa: CASSLRTFSSGNTIYF

d_call: .
j_call: TRBJ2-7
v_call: TRBV4-2
cdr3_length: 15
clone_size: .
cdr3_nt: TGTGCCAGCAGCCAACGAGGCAGTCTGACCCACGAGCAGTACTTC
cdr3_aa: CASSQRGSLTHEQYF

d_call: .
j_call: TRBJ2-1
v_call: TRBV6-1
cdr3_length: 16
clone_size: many
cdr3_nt: TGTGCCAGCAGACTAGGTGCGTCTTCCTCCTACAATGAGCAGTTCTTC
cdr3_aa: CASRLGASSSYNEQFF

d_call: TRBD1
j_call: TRBJ1-2
v_call: TRBV27
cdr3_length: 13
clone_size: .
cdr3_nt: TGTGCCAGCAGTTTGTTGACAGGGAGCGGCTACACCTTC
cdr3_aa: CASSLLTGSGYTF

d_call: .
j_call: TRBJ2-3
v_call: TRBV7-7
cdr3_length: 15
clone_size: many
cdr3_nt: TGTGCCAGCAGCGAAGGGATGTCTAGCACAGATACGCAGTATTTT
cdr3_aa: CASSEGMSSTDTQYF